This TCR beta chain is drawn from a study of beta chain features in type 1 diabetes. Study-level points and caveats: Fewer insertions but more deletions were seen at VDJ junctions in type 1 diabetes patients.

This CDR3 spans 13 amino acids. Germline V gene data show CDR1 as MNHNY and CDR2 as SVGAGI (reference sequence). The ends were cut back, 4 bases at V and 3 bases at J, with 10 bases in the middle. As every portion of the isolated RNA was reverse transcribed, the sequencing read expressed TCRB transcripts. Measured with immunoSEQ multiplex PCR; TCRdb has only the in-frame clones, and not every one. The data contain around 500,000 clones, around 10% of them singletons. A note on this clone: Its antigen remains unknown.

The clonotype originates from a woman between 18 and 30 years old in good health. This chain uses TRBV6-6 with TRBJ2-7; D could derive from TRBD1 or TRBD2 (5 bases each). The specimen sequenced was naive CD4+ T cells from blood. This CDR3 is CASSSGANYEQYV. CDR3 coding DNA: TGTGCCAGCAGTTCCGGGGCGAACTACGAGCAGTACGTC.